This T cell receptor beta chain derives from a study of immune evolution from preneoplasia to lung adenocarcinoma. Resections took place in Japan or China from 2014 to 2017. On this clone itself: Antigen unknown.

General observations from the study: Later-stage lesions seemingly showed higher T cell density and diversity than normal lung.

The germline gives CDR1 SEHNR, CDR2 FQNEAQ (reference sequence). Trimming shortened V by 0 bases and J by 0 bases, and 3 bases separated the two germline ends. The CDR3 contains 14 residues. Sequencing used immunoSEQ multiplex PCR; TCRdb keeps in-frame clones, though not all of them. The table has several thousand clones, more than 75% seen once. The receptor was isolated from a person aged 55-80 years with lung adenocarcinoma. The V gene is TRBV7-9, the J gene TRBJ1-3; no clear D. Material for sequencing was FFPE adjacent normal lung tissue. CDR3 sequence (DNA): TGTGCCAGCAGCTTAGCGACCTCTGGAAACACCATATATTTT. Amino acids: CASSLATSGNTIYF.